Shown below are 15 T cell receptor beta chains from a single sample sequenced in a study of T cell clonotyping in hematopoietic cell transplantation. Profiling relied on immunoSEQ multiplex PCR, and the TCRdb table lists in-frame clones only, not all of them. The data contain 60,000 to 75,000 clones, roughly 94% of them singletons. Material: peripheral blood mononuclear cells. The receptor source for this set is a man aged 50-60 years in good health. Some clones in this sample may be carry-over from other donors' samples.

This rearrangement joins TRBV27 to TRBJ1-5, with D hard to call. The CDR3 is 12 residues long. CDR1 and CDR2 (germline): MNHEY, SMNVEV (reference sequence). The V gene lost 3 bases and the J gene lost 6 bases, with 6 bases spanning the gap. The CDR3 DNA is TGTGCCAGCAGTTTGGTCGGTCAGCCCCAGCATTTT. As protein: CASSLVGQPQHF.

This clone was picked up one time. The rearrangement links TRBV25-1 to TRBJ1-1; 9 bases fit TRBD1. The trim removed 6 bases at V and 4 bases at J, leaving 3 bases unmatched. CDR3 length equals 13 residues. CDR1 is MGHDK and CDR2 is SYGVNS in the germline V gene. The chain's CDR3 is CASRDRGVTEAFF. The CDR3 DNA sequence: TGTGCCAGCAGGGACAGGGGTGTCACTGAAGCTTTCTTT.

The rearrangement joins TRBV4-1 to TRBJ1-6; D might be TRBD1 (5 bases). In germline, CDR1 is MGHRA, CDR2 YSYEKL. V was cut by 3 bases and J by 4 bases, with 7 bases left in between. This CDR3 is built from 14 residues. DNA for the CDR3: TGCGCCAGCAGCCAGCAGGGATATAATTCACCCCTCCACTTT. It specifies CASSQQGYNSPLHF.

The rearrangement joins TRBV27 to TRBJ2-1; the match to TRBD2 covers 11 bases. This CDR3 comprises 16 residues. J lost 2 bases, V lost 6 bases, and 6 bases had no gene match. Germline values: CDR1 MNHEY, CDR2 SMNVEV (reference sequence). The chain's CDR3 is CASRDGTSGTYNEQFF. CDR3 bases: TGTGCCAGCAGAGACGGGACTAGCGGCACCTACAATGAGCAGTTCTTC.

The chain has TRBV7-2 and TRBJ2-2; no clear D. V was trimmed by 2 bases and J by 1 base, leaving 11 bases between them. This CDR3 contains 16 residues. Germline CDR1 and CDR2: SGHTA and FQGNSA. The CDR3 protein is CASSLNGRMNTGELFF. CDR3 DNA: TGTGCCAGCAGCTTAAACGGCAGGATGAACACCGGGGAGCTGTTTTTT.

The chain employs TRBV19 and TRBJ1-2; TRBD1 matches 7 bases. Germline V CDR1 and CDR2: LNHDA, SQIVND (reference sequence). V lost 3 bases, J lost 2 bases, and 3 bases stayed unmatched. There are 14 residues in the CDR3. This CDR3 reads CASSMSGGNYGYTF. The CDR3 nucleotides are TGTGCCAGTAGTATGTCAGGGGGGAACTATGGCTACACCTTC.

On this clone: Germline is not matched at one junction end, which may reflect a read error. The rearrangement joins TRBV7-7 to TRBJ2-2; 9 nucleotides match TRBD2. This CDR3 spans 15 amino acids. The germline gives CDR1 SSHAT, CDR2 FNYEAQ (reference sequence). CDR3 coding DNA: TGTGCTAGCAGACCTAGCGGGGCCTCCGGCGGGGAGCTGTTTTTT. This encodes CASRPSGASGGELFF.

This clone was observed once. The chain combines TRBV6-1 with TRBJ2-5; D gene uncertain. Per germline, CDR1 MNHNS and CDR2 SASEGT. V was clipped by 4 bases and J by 5 bases, with 17 bases between them. This CDR3 has 15 amino acids. The CDR3 DNA reads as TGTGCCAGCAGTGGCCGGGTCTCCGAGTGGGAGACCCAGTACTTC. This gives the protein CASSGRVSEWETQYF.

The chain has TRBV6-1 and TRBJ2-1, with 7 positions matching TRBD1. With V trimmed by 4 bases and J by 10 bases, 4 bases remained unmatched. Germline V gene sequence: CDR1 MNHNS, CDR2 SASEGT. The CDR3 runs 12 residues. The CDR3 sequence is CASSGRDSEQFF. The CDR3 DNA reads TGTGCCAGCAGTGGACGGGACAGCGAGCAGTTCTTC.

This sequence joins TRBV5-6 and TRBJ2-1, with D unclear. Germline V gene data show CDR1 as SGHDT and CDR2 as YYEEEE. The CDR3 has 12 residues. Trimming shortened V by 4 bases and J by 9 bases, and 11 bases separated the two germline ends. CDR3 DNA: TGTGCCAGCAGCACGCCGTCCGGTGAGCAGTTCTTC. It encodes CASSTPSGEQFF.

This chain joins TRBV5-1 and TRBJ1-2; D is unresolved. Trimming shortened V by 2 bases and J by 4 bases, and 3 bases separated the two germline ends. CDR3 length: 11 residues. The germline gives CDR1 SGHRS, CDR2 YFSETQ. The DNA for the CDR3 is TGCGCCAGCAGCTTAGGCTATGGCTACACCTTC. Translation: CASSLGYGYTF.

The chain is built from TRBV19 and TRBJ2-1; D perhaps matches TRBD1 (6 bases). The V gene lost 2 bases and the J gene lost 7 bases, with 9 bases spanning the gap. This CDR3 has 13 amino acids. Germline V gene data show CDR1 as LNHDA and CDR2 as SQIVND (reference sequence). DNA of the CDR3: TGTGCCAGTAGTATAACAGGGTGGAATGAGCAGTTCTTC. It codes for CASSITGWNEQFF.

This sequence joins TRBV5-7 and TRBJ1-5; D gene uncertain. TRBV5-7 is treated as an ORF (open reading frame) with a function not yet certain. The CDR3 totals 12 residues. V was trimmed by 2 bases and J by 4 bases, leaving 4 bases between them. The CDR3 DNA reads TGTGCCAGCAGCTTTTCGAATCAGCCCCAGCATTTT. Amino acid sequence: CASSFSNQPQHF.

J is TRBJ2-5 and V is TRBV2; 11 nucleotides agree with TRBD2. The CDR3 contains 16 residues. In germline, CDR1 is SNHLY, CDR2 FYNNEI. Germline trimming cut 5 bases from V and 2 bases from J; bases unmatched to any gene: 7. The CDR3 loop reads CASSPPGLADQETQYF. Written as DNA, the CDR3 is TGTGCCAGCAGTCCTCCGGGACTAGCGGATCAAGAGACCCAGTACTTC.

V and J are TRBV30 and TRBJ1-1; 7 bases fit TRBD1. V lost 2 bases and J lost 2; bases outside the gene matches: 14. The CDR3 is made up of 17 amino acids. The germline CDR1 and CDR2 sequences are GTSNPN and SVGIG (reference sequence). The CDR3, as DNA: TGTGCCTGGAGTCCACCGGGAGGCAGGGGGAGAAACACTGAAGCTTTCTTT. Its protein is CAWSPPGGRGRNTEAFF.